The 29 T cell receptor beta chains given below trace back to one sample, sequenced in a study of early T cells in non-severe SARS-CoV-2 infection. From the 5' RACE reads, TCRdb called clonotypes with MiXCR, one entry per CDR3 protein. The sample lists about 110,000 distinct CDR3 sequences; 10% to 15% were seen once. The specimen was whole blood, collected at baseline. The receptors were gathered from an adult who was a healthcare worker with PCR-confirmed SARS-CoV-2 infection or an uninfected control (not recorded which).

The chain combines TRBV14 with TRBJ1-2; D uncertain. The ends were cut back, 3 bases at V and 8 bases at J, with 13 bases in the middle. Germline V gene sequence: CDR1 SGHDN, CDR2 FVKESK. This CDR3 contains 13 residues. Here the CDR3 reads CASSHARSRGYTF. The CDR3 region has the DNA TGTGCCAGCAGCCACGCACGGTCGCGAGGCTACACCTTC.

This clonotype was picked up many times. V usage is TRBV5-1 and J usage is TRBJ2-2; D is tentatively TRBD1 or TRBD2 (5 bases each). The V gene lost 0 bases and the J gene lost 4 bases, with 16 bases spanning the gap. Per germline, CDR1 SGHRS and CDR2 YFSETQ. CDR3 size: 17 residues. The CDR3 protein is CASSLVGDSMVTGELFF. In nucleotides, the CDR3 is TGCGCCAGCAGCTTGGTGGGAGACAGTATGGTCACCGGGGAGCTGTTTTTT.

This chain links TRBV5-4 with TRBJ2-2, with D hard to call. The length of the CDR3 is 14 residues. V was pared by 0 bases and J by 2 bases, with 5 bases between. The germline CDR1 and CDR2 sequences are SGHNT and YYREEE (reference sequence). CDR3 nucleotides: TGTGCCAGCAGCTTGGACTACAACACCGGGGAGCTGTTTTTT. Amino acids: CASSLDYNTGELFF.

The chain recombines TRBV19 with TRBJ2-3; 8 positions match TRBD2. V was clipped by 3 bases and J by 2 bases; unmatched bases: 13. This CDR3 is 18 amino acids long. Germline CDR1 LNHDA, CDR2 SQIVND (reference sequence). CDR3 sequence reads: CASSIRRLAGGNTDTQYF. CDR3 in DNA: TGTGCCAGTAGTATCAGACGCTTGGCGGGAGGTAACACAGATACGCAGTATTTT.

This clonotype has just a few counts. This rearrangement joins TRBV2 to TRBJ2-7, with D possibly matching TRBD1 (7 bases). Germline CDR1 and CDR2: SNHLY and FYNNEI. CDR3 size: 13 residues. The ends were cut back, 8 bases at V and 2 bases at J, with 13 bases in the middle. CDR3 residues: CASEGAGTYEQYF. CDR3 sequence (DNA): TGTGCCAGCGAGGGGGCGGGAACCTACGAGCAGTACTTC.

DNA for the CDR3: TGTGCCAGCAGCGTAACCAGCGGGGCCGGGGAGCTGTTTTTT. Protein product: CASSVTSGAGELFF. The chain couples TRBV9 to TRBJ2-2; 7 nucleotides match TRBD2. Germline V CDR1 and CDR2: SGDLS, YYNGEE. CDR3 size: 14 residues. Germline trimming cut 1 base from V and 6 bases from J; bases unmatched to any gene: 3.

This clonotype was counted at least ten times. The chain is built from TRBV2 and TRBJ2-3; 9 positions agree with TRBD1. The J segment lost 2 bases and the V segment lost 5 bases, leaving 5 bases of the junction unmatched. This CDR3 is built from 15 residues. From germline, CDR1 is SNHLY and CDR2 FYNNEI. DNA for the CDR3: TGTGCCAGCAGTCTACAGGGGGCGCCCACAGATACGCAGTATTTT. Amino acids: CASSLQGAPTDTQYF. Based on the CDR3 plus reference TRBV2 and TRBJ2-3, the full variable domain is EPEVTQTPSHQVTQMGQEVILRCVPISNHLYFYWYRQILGQKVEFLVSFYNNEISEKSEIFDDQFSVERPDGSNFTLKIRSTKLEDSAMYFCASSLQGAPTDTQYFGPGTRLTVL.

This clonotype was counted only a few times. This sequence joins TRBV20-1 and TRBJ2-1; no clear D gene. The CDR3 loop spans 15 amino acids. The V and J ends lost 3 bases and 6 bases respectively, with 18 bases between them. The V gene's germline CDR1 is DFQATT and CDR2 SNEGSKA (reference sequence). CDR3 in amino acids: CSASKPGLTGNEQFF. The CDR3, as DNA: TGCAGTGCTAGTAAGCCAGGCCTAACGGGCAATGAGCAGTTCTTC.

This clonotype was found a few times. V is TRBV27 and J is TRBJ2-3, with TRBD2 as a possible D gene (5 bases). The CDR3 runs to 13 residues. The germline gives CDR1 MNHEY, CDR2 SMNVEV (reference sequence). The V end lost 8 bases, the J end lost 5 bases, and 14 bases lay between the germline ends. The CDR3 nucleotides are TGTGCCAGCGCGAGAGGGAGATTAGATACGCAGTATTTT. Translation gives CASARGRLDTQYF.

This clonotype was recorded at least ten times. The genes are TRBV6-1 and TRBJ2-1; 7 positions match TRBD2. Germline CDR1 reads MNHNS; CDR2 reads SASEGT. The CDR3 is made up of 16 amino acids. Germline trimming cut 2 bases from V and 4 bases from J; bases unmatched to any gene: 8. CDR3 sequence (DNA): TGTGCCAGCAGTGAAAAGGCCGCGGGAGCATACAATGAGCAGTTCTTC. Its protein product is CASSEKAAGAYNEQFF.

There are many counts of this clonotype. V gene TRBV6-5 combines with J gene TRBJ1-4; TRBD1 matches at 10 bases. Germline lookup yields CDR1 MNHEY and CDR2 SVGAGI. The CDR3 consists of 17 residues. J lost 0 bases, V lost 5 bases, and 6 bases had no gene match. The CDR3 region is CASSQDRGISTNEKLFF. The CDR3 region has the DNA TGTGCCAGCAGTCAGGACAGGGGGATTTCAACTAATGAAAAACTGTTTTTT.

This chain joins TRBV27 and TRBJ2-2; D may correspond to TRBD1 or TRBD2 (5 bases each). The germline V gene has CDR1 MNHEY and CDR2 SMNVEV (reference sequence). The ends were cut back, 6 bases at V and 5 bases at J, with 13 bases in the middle. This CDR3 has 14 amino acids. Here the CDR3 DNA reads TGTGCCAGCAGGGCATACTGGGGGACCGGGGAGCTGTTTTTT. Amino acid sequence: CASRAYWGTGELFF.

This clonotype was counted a few times. This chain links TRBV7-9 with TRBJ2-1; no reliable D call. Trimming took 3 bases from V and 8 from J, leaving 11 bases between them. Germline V gene sequence: CDR1 SEHNR, CDR2 FQNEAQ (reference sequence). The CDR3 is 13 residues long. The CDR3 loop reads CASSFGRTYEQFF. The CDR3 DNA follows: TGTGCCAGCAGCTTCGGAAGGACGTATGAGCAGTTCTTC.

The rearrangement joins TRBV6-1 to TRBJ1-5, with no clear D. In germline, CDR1 is MNHNS, CDR2 SASEGT. The CDR3 covers 14 residues. Trimming stripped 7 bases from V and 4 bases from J, with 14 bases between. The CDR3 here is CASKAGHGNQPQHF. DNA for the CDR3: TGTGCCAGCAAAGCGGGCCATGGGAATCAGCCCCAGCATTTT.

This clonotype has only a few counts. The genes are TRBV11-1 and TRBJ2-7; a possible D gene is TRBD1 (5 bases). V was pared by 1 base and J by 3 bases, with 16 bases between. The CDR3 is 16 amino acids. Germline loops: CDR1 SGHAT, CDR2 FQDESV (reference sequence). Here the CDR3 DNA reads TGTGCCAGCAGCTTAGTGGGGCAGGGCTCTATCTACGAGCAGTACTTC. It yields the protein CASSLVGQGSIYEQYF.

The gene calls are TRBV5-1 and TRBJ1-1; D gene unclear. The V gene's germline CDR1 is SGHRS and CDR2 YFSETQ. The CDR3 spans 13 residues. V gave up 2 bases and J gave up 6 bases, with 11 bases separating them. This CDR3 is CASSLRGSSEAFF. DNA for the CDR3: TGCGCCAGCAGCTTACGGGGTTCGTCTGAAGCTTTCTTT.

In its sample, this clonotype was seen a few times. The chain recombines TRBV4-1 with TRBJ1-5, with TRBD1 as a possible D gene (6 bases). The CDR3 runs 17 residues. The germline V and J ends were trimmed by 3 bases and 0 bases, with 15 bases remaining between them. CDR1 and CDR2 (germline): MGHRA, YSYEKL. The CDR3, as DNA: TGCGCCAGCAGCCACGGGACACCTATCTTTAGCAATCAGCCCCAGCATTTT. As protein: CASSHGTPIFSNQPQHF.

This clonotype has a handful of counts. The DNA of the CDR3 is TGTGCCATCAGTGCCCCTACAGGATTCCACGAGCAGTACTTC. Its translation: CAISAPTGFHEQYF. The chain recombines TRBV10-3 with TRBJ2-7; D is possibly TRBD1 (5 bases). The CDR3 spans 14 residues. The V end lost 4 bases, the J end lost 5 bases, and 15 bases lay between the germline ends. The germline CDR1 and CDR2 sequences are ENHRY and SYGVKD.

This clonotype has just a few counts. The chain combines TRBV14 with TRBJ2-7; maybe TRBD2 (5 bases). V gave up 0 bases and J gave up 3 bases, with 9 bases separating them. Germline loops: CDR1 SGHDN, CDR2 FVKESK. The CDR3 extends over 14 amino acids. The CDR3 here is CASSQELGSYEQYF. In DNA form, the CDR3 reads TGTGCCAGCAGCCAAGAGCTGGGGAGCTACGAGCAGTACTTC.

The sample holds a few counts of this clonotype. The CDR3 nucleotides read TGTGCCAGCAGCTATTGGGGGGAAGAGACCCAGTACTTC. Protein sequence: CASSYWGEETQYF. The chain carries TRBV5-4 and TRBJ2-5; possibly TRBD2 for D (6 bases). The germline V gene has CDR1 SGHNT and CDR2 YYREEE (reference sequence). The CDR3 is 13 residues long. With 3 bases removed from V and 3 bases from J, the gap between germline ends came to 9 bases.

This clonotype showed up just a few times. CDR3 DNA: TGTGCCAGCAGCGTAGAGGGATCTAGCAATCAGCCCCAGCATTTT. This translates into CASSVEGSSNQPQHF. This chain joins TRBV9 and TRBJ1-5; D gene unclear. Trimming removed 0 bases at V and 0 bases at J, with 7 bases between. The CDR3 runs to 15 residues. Germline assignment: CDR1 SGDLS and CDR2 YYNGEE.

This clonotype was counted between two and nine times. This sequence joins TRBV29-1 and TRBJ2-7; 7 nucleotides line up with TRBD2. CDR1 and CDR2 from the germline V gene are SQVTM and ANQGSEA. The V segment lost 1 base and the J segment 0 bases; nucleotides outside the gene matches: 9. The CDR3 spans 16 residues. In DNA form, the CDR3 reads TGCAGCGTTGAAGTGTCTAGCGGAACTAGCTCCTACGAGCAGTACTTC. Protein: CSVEVSSGTSSYEQYF.

This clonotype was seen more than once but under ten times. J is TRBJ2-2 and V is TRBV29-1; a weak D match, TRBD1 (6 bases). The V gene's germline CDR1 is SQVTM and CDR2 ANQGSEA. The CDR3 sequence is 11 residues long. With 6 bases removed from V and 5 bases from J, the gap between germline ends came to 7 bases. The CDR3 region is CSVGATGELFF. The CDR3 DNA is TGCAGCGTGGGGGCGACCGGGGAGCTGTTTTTT.

The J gene is TRBJ1-5, the V gene TRBV6-6, with unresolved D. The CDR3 loop spans 16 amino acids. CDR1 MNHNY and CDR2 SVGAGI come from the germline V gene (reference sequence). The V end was cut by 2 bases, the J end by 2 bases, with 13 bases between. CDR3: CASSYPDSRGNQPQHF. CDR3 sequence (DNA): TGTGCCAGCAGTTACCCGGACTCTAGGGGCAATCAGCCCCAGCATTTT.

This chain connects TRBV25-1 to TRBJ1-4; D is unresolved. Trimming took 6 bases from V and 5 from J, leaving 10 bases between them. This CDR3 comprises 13 residues. The germline V gene encodes CDR1 MGHDK and CDR2 SYGVNS. In DNA form, the CDR3 reads TGTGCCAGCAGAGAGAGTGTGAATGAAAAACTGTTTTTT. The encoded protein is CASRESVNEKLFF.

V gene TRBV6-5 combines with J gene TRBJ1-5; 8 nucleotides align to TRBD1. Looked up from germline, CDR1 is MNHEY and CDR2 is SVGAGI. Losses at the gene ends were 5 bases for V and 0 bases for J; bases not matched to a gene: 12. The CDR3 contains 18 residues. CDR3 nucleotides: TGTGCCAGCAGTAGCAGGGGGCCCGCTTCTTATAGCAATCAGCCCCAGCATTTT. Residues: CASSSRGPASYSNQPQHF.

The chain joins TRBV20-1 to TRBJ1-2; D call uncertain. The V end was cut by 3 bases, the J end by 2 bases, with 13 bases between. Per germline, CDR1 DFQATT and CDR2 SNEGSKA (reference sequence). This CDR3 is built from 14 residues. CDR3 residues: CSASTVGYNYGYTF. DNA of the CDR3: TGCAGTGCTAGTACTGTTGGCTACAACTATGGCTACACCTTC.

This clonotype was picked up a small number of times. The CDR3 DNA reads as TGTGCCAGCAACTCGGAAGCGGAATCCTACGAGCAGTACTTC. Translation: CASNSEAESYEQYF. The chain is built from TRBV7-9 and TRBJ2-7; maybe TRBD2 (5 bases). The CDR3 loop spans 14 amino acids. V was shortened by 7 bases and J by 1 base, with 14 bases between the two germline ends. CDR1 SEHNR and CDR2 FQNEAQ come from the germline V gene (reference sequence). Combining the CDR3 with reference TRBV7-9 and TRBJ2-7 gives the whole variable domain DTGVSQNPRHKITKRGQNVTFRCDPISEHNRLYWYRQTLGQGPEFLTYFQNEAQLEKSRLLSDRFSAERPKGSFSTLEIQRTEQGDSAMYLCASNSEAESYEQYFGPGTRLTVT.

This clonotype was seen a handful of times. The chain is built from TRBV29-1 and TRBJ2-1; TRBD2 aligns across 11 bases. Looked up from germline, CDR1 is SQVTM and CDR2 is ANQGSEA. The CDR3 consists of 15 residues. Germline trimming cut 4 bases from V and 8 bases from J; bases unmatched to any gene: 10. CDR3 amino acids: CSVASTSGRGDEQFF. CDR3 nucleotide sequence: TGCAGCGTTGCTTCCACTAGCGGGAGAGGGGATGAGCAGTTCTTC.